The 23 T cell receptor beta chains reported below all come from one sample, sequenced in a study of CDR3 diversity in severe acne (dated by TCRdb to about 2019). To prepare the library, PCR was applied. The sequencer listed for this sample is Illumina HiSeq 2000. In-frame beta chains were kept once TCRdb had trimmed the public reads at Q25 with fastp and called clones with MiXCR. Entries that share a CDR3 protein sequence are merged under the most common genes and DNA. The sample contains roughly 100,000 distinct CDR3 sequences, around 56% of them found a single time. The ten most abundant clones make up around 12% of the sample. The sample was blood. These receptors were taken from a male donor with acne.

This clonotype was picked up many times. The J gene is TRBJ2-1, the V gene TRBV7-8; D gene unclear. Germline loops: CDR1 SGHVS, CDR2 FQNEAQ. The CDR3 is 15 amino acids. V lost 1 base and J lost 3, with 10 bases in between. The CDR3 coding sequence is TGTGCCAGCAGCTTAGGCAGGAGCGACTACAATGAGCAGTTCTTC. Amino acid sequence: CASSLGRSDYNEQFF.

In its sample, this clonotype was seen a few times. The rearrangement links TRBV10-3 to TRBJ2-4; D ambiguous. V was cut by 3 bases and J by 1 base, with 4 bases left in between. CDR1 and CDR2 (germline): ENHRY, SYGVKD. CDR3 length: 13 residues. CDR3 bases: TGTGCCATCAGTGACAGGGCCAAAAACATTCAGTACTTC. It yields the protein CAISDRAKNIQYF.

The chain couples TRBV29-1 to TRBJ1-2, with D tentatively TRBD1 (6 bases). The germline CDR1 and CDR2 sequences are SQVTM and ANQGSEA. The CDR3 extends over 16 amino acids. Trimming cost V 4 bases and J 6 bases, with 24 bases left between them. The CDR3 DNA sequence: TGCAGCGTTGTTCCTGTACAGGGACCTCCGACGGATGGCTACACCTTC. Translation gives CSVVPVQGPPTDGYTF.

V gene TRBV2 combines with J gene TRBJ1-3; D not resolved. V lost 4 bases, J lost 0 bases, and 10 bases lay in between. Germline V lookup: CDR1 SNHLY, CDR2 FYNNEI. The CDR3 loop spans 15 amino acids. The CDR3 is CASSGDMSSGNTIYF. For the CDR3, the DNA is TGTGCCAGCAGTGGAGACATGAGCTCTGGAAACACCATATATTTT.

This clonotype appeared many times. The rearrangement joins TRBV7-9 to TRBJ2-7; weak D call: TRBD2 (5 bases). The CDR3 totals 12 residues. In germline, CDR1 is SEHNR, CDR2 FQNEAQ (reference sequence). The V and J ends lost 4 bases and 4 bases respectively, with 8 bases between them. This CDR3 is CASSSTGYEQYF. For the CDR3, the DNA is TGTGCCAGCAGCTCGACGGGATACGAGCAGTACTTC.

About this clonotype: This may come from a read error, since a much larger clone is one base off. CDR3 sequence: CASSQDAGAPNEQFF. CDR3 nucleotide sequence: TGCGCCAGCAGCCAAGACGCGGGAGCGCCGAATGAGCAGTTCTTC. This chain uses TRBV4-3 with TRBJ2-1; 7 bases align to TRBD2. The J segment lost 7 bases and the V segment lost 0 bases, leaving 6 bases of the junction unmatched. This CDR3 is 15 amino acids long. CDR1 LGHNA and CDR2 YSLEER come from the germline V gene.

J is TRBJ1-1 and V is TRBV29-1; D might be TRBD1 (5 bases). The CDR3 is made up of 14 amino acids. CDR1 SQVTM and CDR2 ANQGSEA come from the germline V gene. V was trimmed by 4 bases and J by 0 bases, leaving 12 bases between them. CDR3 sequence reads: CSVGGLDMNTEAFF. The DNA for the CDR3 is TGCAGCGTTGGGGGACTTGACATGAACACTGAAGCTTTCTTT.

This clonotype has a handful of counts. The chain is built from TRBV28 and TRBJ2-2, with 12 bases identical to TRBD1. The germline V gene encodes CDR1 MDHEN and CDR2 SYDVKM. V shed 6 bases, J shed 4 bases, and the junction held 6 bases outside the gene matches. The length of the CDR3 is 16 residues. The CDR3 reads CASRWGTGGGTGELFF. In DNA form, the CDR3 reads TGTGCCAGCAGATGGGGGACAGGGGGCGGCACCGGGGAGCTGTTTTTT.

This clonotype was counted at least ten times. This chain joins TRBV7-9 and TRBJ2-7, with TRBD1 matching 10 bases. The CDR3 is 15 amino acids. In germline, CDR1 is SEHNR, CDR2 FQNEAQ (reference sequence). Unmatched junction bases numbered 7, after V lost 2 bases and J lost 6 bases. CDR3 protein: CASSLFRTGGGEQYF. The CDR3 DNA sequence: TGTGCCAGCAGCTTATTTAGGACAGGGGGAGGCGAGCAGTACTTC.

The chain uses TRBV19 and TRBJ1-5; D remains unclear. The V gene lost 10 bases and the J gene lost 0 bases, with 16 bases spanning the gap. This CDR3 is built from 15 residues. Germline V CDR1 and CDR2: LNHDA, SQIVND (reference sequence). CDR3 loop: CATGTGVYSNQPQHF. In DNA form, the CDR3 reads TGTGCCACCGGAACCGGCGTATATAGCAATCAGCCCCAGCATTTT.

Regarding this clonotype: A much larger clone is a single base away; this may be a read error. This chain connects TRBV19 to TRBJ2-1; D remains unclear. V was clipped by 6 bases and J by 9 bases, with 21 bases between them. The CDR3 is 15 residues long. Germline V gene lookup returns CDR1 LNHDA and CDR2 SQIVND (reference sequence). CDR3 sequence reads: CASSNVVVFGCEQFF. CDR3 coding DNA: TGTGCCAGTAGCAACGTCGTTGTCTTTGGTTGTGAGCAGTTCTTC.

The rearrangement links TRBV5-4 to TRBJ1-3, with D uncertain. The CDR3 length is 15 residues. V was pared by 0 bases and J by 8 bases, with 15 bases between. Germline V gives CDR1 SGHNT, CDR2 YYREEE (reference sequence). CDR3 protein: CASSLVANYGYTIYF. In DNA, the CDR3 is TGTGCCAGCAGCTTGGTAGCTAACTATGGCTACACCATATATTTT.

This chain links TRBV7-6 with TRBJ2-2, with D maybe TRBD2 (5 bases). Germline lookup yields CDR1 SGHVS and CDR2 FNYEAQ. The V end was cut by 5 bases, the J end by 3 bases, with 10 bases between. This CDR3 comprises 14 residues. CDR3 loop: CASSPREYTGELFF. DNA for the CDR3: TGTGCCAGCAGCCCCCGGGAATACACCGGGGAGCTGTTTTTT.

This clonotype was seen only a few times. A much larger clone is a single base away; this may be a read error. This CDR3 is missing its conserved last phenylalanine or tryptophan, likely due to a read error. The V call is TRBV7-3, the J call TRBJ2-1; the match to TRBD2 covers 12 bases. The CDR3 extends over 17 amino acids. Looked up from germline, CDR1 is SGHTA and CDR2 is FQGTGA. With 2 bases clipped from V and 4 bases from J, the junction kept 6 bases outside the gene matches. As DNA, the CDR3 is TGTGCCAGCAGCTTAGTGGGGGGGACTAGCGGGTACAATGAGCAGTTCCTC. This encodes CASSLVGGTSGYNEQFL.

V usage is TRBV10-2 and J usage is TRBJ2-7; TRBD2 is a possible D gene (6 bases). The CDR3 runs 16 residues. V lost 5 bases and J 1 base, leaving 18 bases between the germline ends. CDR1 and CDR2 (germline): WSHSY, SAAADI. The CDR3 DNA is TGCGCCAGCAGTTACGATCCAGCGGGTAGTTCCTACGAGCAGTACTTC. Its translation is CASSYDPAGSSYEQYF.

This clonotype came up a few times. The CDR3 region is CASSLGTSSYEQYF. The CDR3 nucleotides are TGTGCCAGCAGTTTAGGGACTAGCTCCTACGAGCAGTACTTC. J is TRBJ2-7 and V is TRBV12-3 or TRBV12-4; TRBD2 matches at 7 bases. V gave up 1 base and J gave up 0 bases; unmatched junction bases: 0. CDR3 length equals 14 residues.

In the case of this clonotype: It may be a read error: a sequence one base away is much more abundant. The V and J genes are TRBV7-9 and TRBJ1-4; D gene unclear. Germline CDR1 reads SEHNR; CDR2 reads FQNEAQ (reference sequence). This CDR3 contains 10 residues. CDR3 region: CPSGYEKLFF. The CDR3 DNA reads as TGTCCCAGCGGGTATGAAAAACTGTTTTTT.

This clonotype has ten or more counts. The chain couples TRBV7-8 to TRBJ2-6, with TRBD1 as a possible D gene (5 bases). Germline V CDR1 and CDR2: SGHVS, FQNEAQ. The CDR3 totals 15 residues. V lost 6 bases and J 2 bases, leaving 11 bases between the germline ends. The CDR3 loop is CASSLKGPGANVLTF. CDR3 coding DNA: TGTGCCAGCAGTCTTAAGGGGCCTGGGGCCAACGTCCTGACTTTC.

Note on this clonotype: This may stem from a read error, because a much larger clone lies one nucleotide away. J is TRBJ1-2 and V is TRBV5-1; a possible D gene is TRBD1 (5 bases). CDR1 and CDR2 (germline): SGHRS, YFSETQ. Between the trimmed V and J ends, which lost 7 bases and 7 bases, there was a span of 20 bases. The CDR3 sequence is 14 residues long. CDR3 residues: CASRPGGGEAGYTF. The CDR3 DNA follows: TGCGCCAGCCGCCCTGGGGGGGGAGAGGCTGGCTACACCTTC.

This clonotype was recorded at least ten times. The chain is built from TRBV14 and TRBJ1-1, with D perhaps TRBD1 (5 bases). V lost 1 base and J lost 10, with 16 bases in between. The CDR3 runs to 14 residues. Looked up from germline, CDR1 is SGHDN and CDR2 is FVKESK. This chain's CDR3 is CASSQADTRTGAFF. The CDR3 DNA follows: TGTGCCAGCAGCCAAGCGGACACCCGAACCGGAGCTTTCTTT.

This clonotype was counted only a few times. This chain connects TRBV9 to TRBJ1-2; D may be TRBD1 (5 bases). CDR1 is SGDLS and CDR2 is YYNGEE in the germline V gene. V lost 0 bases to trimming and J lost 4 bases, with 10 bases between them. This CDR3 region has 14 residues. CDR3 amino acids: CASSVAGSAYGYTF. CDR3 nucleotide sequence: TGTGCCAGCAGCGTAGCAGGGTCGGCCTATGGCTACACCTTC.

On this clonotype itself: One end of the junction does not line up with germline, which may come from a read error. The CDR3 sequence is CATGDPGGEQYF. The CDR3 nucleotides are TGTGCCACCGGTGACCCCGGAGGTGAGCAGTACTTC. The rearrangement links TRBV24-1 to TRBJ2-7, with D possibly being TRBD2 (5 bases). This CDR3 has 12 amino acids. Germline CDR1 and CDR2: KGHDR and SFDVKD.

This clonotype was found many times. The chain joins TRBV15 to TRBJ1-2; D unresolved. Germline V gives CDR1 LNHNV, CDR2 YYDKDF (reference sequence). V lost 0 bases, J lost 6 bases, and 14 bases lay in between. The CDR3 runs to 15 residues. The CDR3 protein is CATSRDPTEVNGYTF. CDR3 coding DNA: TGTGCCACCAGCAGAGATCCGACGGAGGTAAATGGCTACACCTTC.